The 15 T cell receptor beta chains in this list originate from one sample, sequenced in a study of blood T cell repertoires in COVID-19. Repertoires were generated with immunoSEQ multiplex PCR, while TCRdb's copy carries only in-frame clones and drops some. The sample includes about 170,000 clones, around four fifths seen only once; the top ten take about 14%. The sequenced sample was peripheral blood. Every receptor here comes from a woman in her 70s with COVID-19, enrolled during active disease.

The V and J genes are TRBV5-6 and TRBJ2-3; 9 nucleotides match TRBD2. V gave up 2 bases and J gave up 2 bases; unmatched junction bases: 6. CDR1 is SGHDT, CDR2 YYEEEE, per germline. CDR3 length equals 16 residues. The CDR3 DNA reads as TGTGCCAGCAGCTTCCGAGCGGGAGGAACCACAGATACGCAGTATTTT. Translating gives CASSFRAGGTTDTQYF.

This clone has just one count. The chain uses TRBV6-5 and TRBJ2-7; D is ambiguous. The CDR3 is 11 residues long. In germline, CDR1 is MNHEY, CDR2 SVGAGI. Trimming took 1 base from V and 5 from J, leaving 3 bases between them. The CDR3 DNA follows: TGTGCCAGCAGTTACTTCAACGAGCAGTACTTC. This gives the protein CASSYFNEQYF.

This chain's CDR3 is CASSQDLKREVSYEQYF. The CDR3 bases are TGTGCCAGCAGCCAAGATTTGAAGCGGGAGGTTTCCTACGAGCAGTACTTC. The V and J genes are TRBV4-2 and TRBJ2-7; 9 bases align to TRBD2. The length of the CDR3 is 17 residues. Germline V gene lookup returns CDR1 LGHNA and CDR2 YNFKEQ. Trimming at V came to 0 bases and at J to 1 base, leaving 7 bases not matched to a gene.

The genes are TRBV9 and TRBJ2-2, with D possibly being TRBD2 (7 bases). CDR3 length equals 16 residues. With 0 bases removed from V and 4 bases from J, the gap between germline ends came to 13 bases. The germline gives CDR1 SGDLS, CDR2 YYNGEE. The CDR3 region is CASSVAGGDITGELFF. In DNA form, the CDR3 reads TGTGCCAGCAGCGTAGCGGGGGGCGATATCACCGGGGAGCTGTTTTTT.

CDR3 sequence (DNA): TGTGCCAGCAGCTTAGGACAGGGCCCCCAGCCCCAGCATTTT. Translation: CASSLGQGPQPQHF. The rearrangement uses TRBV7-2 and TRBJ1-5, with 7 bases identical to TRBD1. Unmatched junction bases numbered 4, after V lost 1 base and J lost 7 bases. The CDR3 contains 14 residues. Germline lookup yields CDR1 SGHTA and CDR2 FQGNSA. Looking up the rest from reference TRBV7-2 and TRBJ1-5 gives the full variable domain: GAGVSQSPSNKVTEKGKDVELRCDPISGHTALYWYRQSLGQGLEFLIYFQGNSAPDKSGLPSDRFSAERTGGSVSTLTIQRTQQEDSAVYLCASSLGQGPQPQHFGDGTRLSIL.

A single count supports this clone. The chain recombines TRBV19 with TRBJ2-5, with 7 bases identical to TRBD1. V lost 3 bases to trimming and J lost 3 bases; unmatched junction nucleotides: 7. CDR1 and CDR2 from the germline V gene are LNHDA and SQIVND (reference sequence). This CDR3 region has 15 residues. The CDR3 region has the DNA TGTGCCAGTAGTATGGGACAGCTTATTAAAGAGACCCAGTACTTC. This codes for CASSMGQLIKETQYF. The full variable domain, its missing parts supplied by reference TRBV19 and TRBJ2-5, is DGGITQSPKYLFRKEGQNVTLSCEQNLNHDAMYWYRQDPGQGLRLIYYSQIVNDFQKGDIAEGYSVSREKKESFPLTVTSAQKNPTAFYLCASSMGQLIKETQYFGPGTRLLVL.

V usage is TRBV6-1 and J usage is TRBJ2-3, with 7 bases lining up with TRBD2. CDR1 MNHNS and CDR2 SASEGT come from the germline V gene. This CDR3 has 15 residues. Unmatched junction bases numbered 5, after V lost 3 bases and J lost 2 bases. In nucleotides, the CDR3 is TGTGCCAGCAGTGATAGGACTAGACTCACAGATACGCAGTATTTT. This translates into CASSDRTRLTDTQYF.

The chain recombines TRBV5-4 with TRBJ2-3; 12 bases line up with TRBD2. J lost 0 bases, V lost 0 bases, and 11 bases had no gene match. The CDR3 sequence is 20 residues long. The germline V gene has CDR1 SGHNT and CDR2 YYREEE (reference sequence). This chain's CDR3 is CASSLGVTSGSYPSTDTQYF. CDR3 bases: TGTGCCAGCAGCTTGGGTGTGACTAGCGGGAGCTACCCTAGCACAGATACGCAGTATTTT.

J is TRBJ2-3 and V is TRBV6-5; 8 bases match TRBD1. There are 14 residues in the CDR3. Losses at the gene ends were 4 bases for V and 6 bases for J; bases not matched to a gene: 6. Germline lookup yields CDR1 MNHEY and CDR2 SVGAGI. The CDR3 DNA follows: TGTGCCAGCAGTTCGGGACAGGTAGCGGATACGCAGTATTTT. Amino acids: CASSSGQVADTQYF.

The chain links TRBV2 to TRBJ1-5; no clear D. The germline V gene encodes CDR1 SNHLY and CDR2 FYNNEI. Trimming pared 2 bases from V and 4 bases from J, leaving 6 bases between. CDR3 size: 13 residues. The CDR3 DNA follows: TGTGCCAGCAGTGAATTTCGGAATCAGCCCCAGCATTTT. This translates into CASSEFRNQPQHF. Looking up the rest from reference TRBV2 and TRBJ1-5 gives the full variable domain: EPEVTQTPSHQVTQMGQEVILRCVPISNHLYFYWYRQILGQKVEFLVSFYNNEISEKSEIFDDQFSVERPDGSNFTLKIRSTKLEDSAMYFCASSEFRNQPQHFGDGTRLSIL.

The chain links TRBV5-1 to TRBJ2-2; TRBD1 agrees at 7 bases. The V gene's germline CDR1 is SGHRS and CDR2 YFSETQ. This CDR3 has 15 residues. V trimming: 4 bases; J trimming: 0 bases; junction bases outside the gene matches: 3. Here the CDR3 reads CASSRDSANTGELFF. The CDR3 region has the DNA TGCGCCAGCAGCCGGGACAGTGCGAACACCGGGGAGCTGTTTTTT.

The chain links TRBV4-2 to TRBJ2-2; 11 bases agree with TRBD2. Looked up from germline, CDR1 is LGHNA and CDR2 is YNFKEQ. The CDR3 has 17 residues. V lost 3 bases to trimming and J lost 1 base; unmatched junction nucleotides: 4. CDR3: CASSHAGTSGNTGELFF. In DNA form, the CDR3 reads TGTGCCAGCAGCCACGCCGGGACTAGCGGGAACACCGGGGAGCTGTTTTTT.

V is TRBV6-5 and J is TRBJ1-2, with TRBD1 matching over 10 bases. Germline lookup yields CDR1 MNHEY and CDR2 SVGAGI. The CDR3 is 13 residues long. J gave up 7 bases and V 7 bases, and 6 bases lay outside the gene matches. DNA of the CDR3: TGTGCCAGCATGCGGGACAGGGGCGGTGGCTACACCTTC. Translated: CASMRDRGGGYTF.

The J gene is TRBJ1-1, the V gene TRBV18; D remains ambiguous. The germline V and J ends were trimmed by 3 bases and 0 bases, with 11 bases remaining between them. Per germline, CDR1 KGHSH and CDR2 LQKENI. The CDR3 contains 15 residues. The CDR3 loop is CASSPREALNTEAFF. In nucleotides, the CDR3 is TGTGCCAGCTCACCGCGTGAGGCGTTGAACACTGAAGCTTTCTTT.

V gene TRBV2 combines with J gene TRBJ2-5; the D gene is possibly TRBD2 (7 bases). With 7 bases removed from V and 1 base from J, the gap between germline ends came to 10 bases. CDR3 size: 13 residues. Germline V gives CDR1 SNHLY, CDR2 FYNNEI. CDR3 amino acids: CASTRGPQETQYF. The CDR3 DNA reads TGTGCCAGCACGCGGGGGCCCCAAGAGACCCAGTACTTC.